This record looks at one T cell receptor beta chain sequence and its context. The antigen remains unidentified. With 5 bases removed from V and 5 bases from J, the gap between germline ends came to 16 bases. Germline CDR1 MNHNY, CDR2 SVGAGI (reference sequence). The CDR3 sequence is 14 residues long. TCRdb reprocessed the reads via MiXCR and lists one record per CDR3 protein. The sample has about 110,000 distinct CDR3 sequences, approximately 45% seen once. This specimen comes from a study of T cell repertoires in cytomegalovirus infection. Overall study findings and caveats: CMV carriers with the relevant HLA were identified by cumulative public TCR beta family frequency.

This clonotype originated in a human donor in good health (CMV status not recorded). Some clones in this sample may be carry-over from other donors' samples. The rearrangement links TRBV6-6 to TRBJ2-7, with D possibly TRBD2 on 5 matching bases. This material consisted of CD8+ T cells from cultured PBMCs, taken from culture after CMV antigen stimulation. This CDR3 is CASSDRAAGDEQYF. CDR3 bases: TGTGCCAGCAGTGACCGAGCGGCCGGCGACGAGCAGTACTTC.